The clone carrying this T cell receptor (beta chain) was detected once. Its antigen is not known. This CDR3 is 14 amino acids long. Germline CDR1 is SNHLY and CDR2 is FYNNEI. V was shortened by 6 bases and J by 7 bases, with 13 bases between the two germline ends. This record comes from a study of cytomegalovirus exposure and HLA in healthy donors. General study points: Donor immune exposure was known only as CMV serostatus.

PCR employed 60 Vbeta and 13 Jbeta primers. Produced via immunoSEQ multiplex PCR; TCRdb's table is partial and in-frame only. This table holds around 150,000 clones, approximately 61% found once. The chain combines TRBV2 with TRBJ1-6; D ambiguous. The sequencing sample was made of PBMCs. The source of this sequence is a woman in her thirties or forties in good health and CMV-seronegative. CDR3 sequence reads: CASRHSDENSPLHF. CDR3 in DNA: TGTGCCAGCAGGCATAGCGATGAAAATTCACCCCTCCACTTT.